The 10 T cell receptor beta chains given below trace back to one sample, sequenced in a study of cytomegalovirus exposure and HLA in healthy donors. It was with 60 Vbeta and 13 Jbeta primers that the PCR ran. Generated by immunoSEQ multiplex PCR, the TCRdb table keeps only in-frame clones and is missing some. Of roughly 300,000 clones in the sample, about nine tenths were seen once. The sample taken for sequencing was PBMCs. These TCRs come from a middle-aged man in good health and CMV-seropositive.

This chain connects TRBV9 to TRBJ2-1, with 10 bases fitting TRBD2. The CDR3 extends over 21 amino acids. CDR1 is SGDLS and CDR2 is YYNGEE in the germline V gene. Trimming cost V 2 bases and J 6 bases; bases outside gene matches: 23. The CDR3 spells CASSVTPTLAGERPLINEQFF. The CDR3 DNA sequence: TGTGCCAGCAGCGTCACCCCAACCCTAGCGGGAGAACGACCGCTTATCAATGAGCAGTTCTTC.

The V call is TRBV7-9, the J call TRBJ2-3, with 8 bases fitting TRBD1. The junction had 7 bases not matched to a gene; V was cut back by 5 bases and J by 3 bases. The CDR3 consists of 15 residues. CDR1 is SEHNR and CDR2 is FQNEAQ in the germline V gene (reference sequence). Here the CDR3 reads CASSGRDRRTDTQYF. CDR3 nucleotides: TGTGCCAGCAGCGGCCGGGACAGGCGGACAGATACGCAGTATTTT.

The genes are TRBV13 and TRBJ1-6, with D possibly matching TRBD1 (6 bases). Trimming took off 2 bases at V and 9 bases at J, with 17 bases between the two ends. The CDR3 contains 16 residues. Germline V gives CDR1 PRHDT, CDR2 FYEKMQ (reference sequence). CDR3 region: CASSLLSRQGISPLHF. As DNA, the CDR3 is TGTGCCAGCAGCTTACTTTCTCGGCAGGGGATTTCACCCCTCCACTTT. The whole variable domain, filled in from reference TRBV13 and TRBJ1-6, reads AAGVIQSPRHLIKEKRETATLKCYPIPRHDTVYWYQQGPGQDPQFLISFYEKMQSDKGSIPDRFSAQQFSDYHSELNMSSLELGDSALYFCASSLLSRQGISPLHFGNGTRLTVT.

The chain uses TRBV7-8 and TRBJ1-1; possibly TRBD1 for D (6 bases). The CDR3 is 16 amino acids. CDR1 and CDR2 from the germline V gene are SGHVS and FQNEAQ. V lost 7 bases and J 4 bases, leaving 22 bases between the germline ends. The chain's CDR3 is CASTLAGAGLGTEAFF. For the CDR3, the DNA is TGTGCCAGCACCCTAGCGGGGGCAGGGTTGGGCACTGAAGCTTTCTTT.

The chain employs TRBV30 and TRBJ1-6; a possible D gene is TRBD1 (6 bases). Germline V gene sequence: CDR1 GTSNPN, CDR2 SVGIG (reference sequence). With 1 base removed from V and 5 bases from J, the gap between germline ends came to 9 bases. CDR3 length: 14 residues. The CDR3 DNA follows: TGTGCCTGGAGTGGGACAGCAAATAATTCACCCCTCCACTTT. Residues: CAWSGTANNSPLHF.

This chain joins TRBV6-5 and TRBJ2-2; TRBD1 matches 7 bases. There are 15 residues in the CDR3. Germline values: CDR1 MNHEY, CDR2 SVGAGI. Unmatched junction bases numbered 7, after V lost 3 bases and J lost 6 bases. The CDR3 region is CASSYNRGIAGELFF. The CDR3 coding sequence is TGTGCCAGCAGTTATAACAGGGGTATCGCCGGGGAGCTGTTTTTT.

This chain links TRBV29-1 with TRBJ2-1; 12 bases align to TRBD2. Germline CDR1 is SQVTM and CDR2 is ANQGSEA. V lost 5 bases and J lost 8; bases outside the gene matches: 13. The CDR3 extends over 16 amino acids. The CDR3: CSVSTSGRSIVDEQFF. The DNA for the CDR3 is TGCAGCGTTTCAACTAGCGGGAGGAGTATCGTCGATGAGCAGTTCTTC.

The gene calls are TRBV13 and TRBJ2-3; TRBD2 agrees at 11 bases. Germline CDR1 and CDR2: PRHDT and FYEKMQ (reference sequence). This CDR3 spans 17 amino acids. The V segment lost 5 bases and the J segment 0 bases; nucleotides outside the gene matches: 7. The CDR3 coding sequence is TGTGCCAGCAGCACCTACGGGACTAGCGGTAGCACAGATACGCAGTATTTT. As protein: CASSTYGTSGSTDTQYF.

The chain joins TRBV6-5 to TRBJ1-5; D is possibly TRBD1 (6 bases). CDR3 length: 13 residues. Germline V gives CDR1 MNHEY, CDR2 SVGAGI. With 6 bases removed from V and 6 bases from J, the gap between germline ends came to 12 bases. CDR3 bases: TGTGCCAGCAGAGAAGGGGGGGGTCAGCCCCAGCATTTT. Its protein is CASREGGGQPQHF.

Concerning this clone itself: This specimen includes other DNA sequences encoding the same CDR3. V gene TRBV29-1 combines with J gene TRBJ2-7, with 10 bases identical to TRBD2. Trimming removed 1 base from V and 2 bases from J; junction bases left unmatched: 2. The CDR3 length is 14 residues. Germline CDR1 reads SQVTM; CDR2 reads ANQGSEA. The CDR3 protein is CSVEGLAGTYEQYF. DNA of the CDR3: TGCAGCGTTGAAGGACTAGCGGGCACCTACGAGCAGTACTTC.